Below, 9 T cell receptor beta chains from the same sample are listed, as sequenced in a study of cytotoxic CD8 clonotypes in ibrutinib-treated CLL. Using immunoSEQ multiplex PCR, the repertoire was profiled, and TCRdb retains in-frame clones only, with some absent. The sample consists of some 98,000 clones, 60% to 80% of them appearing once. The sample here was PBMCs, taken after 12 months of ibrutinib treatment. The receptors stem from a human donor with chronic lymphocytic leukemia.

The V call is TRBV30, the J call TRBJ1-5; 7 bases agree with TRBD1. Trimming removed 3 bases from V and 3 bases from J; junction bases left unmatched: 8. Germline assignment: CDR1 GTSNPN and CDR2 SVGIG (reference sequence). CDR3 length: 15 amino acids. This CDR3 is CAWSPRQGINQPQHF. The CDR3 nucleotides are TGTGCCTGGAGCCCCCGACAGGGAATCAATCAGCCCCAGCATTTT.

The rearrangement links TRBV28 to TRBJ1-2; D remains ambiguous. V was clipped by 5 bases and J by 1 base, with 14 bases between them. This CDR3 comprises 15 residues. CDR1 is MDHEN, CDR2 SYDVKM, per germline. The chain's CDR3 is CASSPGLLSNYGYTF. The CDR3 nucleotides read TGTGCCAGCAGTCCGGGCCTTTTAAGTAACTATGGCTACACCTTC.

V and J are TRBV7-6 and TRBJ2-6, with D possibly TRBD2 on 7 matching bases. This CDR3 spans 16 amino acids. Between the trimmed V and J ends, which lost 5 bases and 5 bases, there was a span of 16 bases. Germline V gene lookup returns CDR1 SGHVS and CDR2 FNYEAQ. Here the CDR3 DNA reads TGTGCCAGCAGCGGGCATGGCGGGGGCTGGGCCAACGTCCTGACTTTC. It translates to CASSGHGGGWANVLTF.

To note about this clone: One end of the junction does not line up with germline, which may come from a read error. This chain uses TRBV12-5 with TRBJ1-5; no clear D. This CDR3 has 13 residues. CDR1 and CDR2 from the germline V gene are LGHNT and FRNRAP. The chain's CDR3 is CPRNRASNQPQHF. In nucleotides, the CDR3 is TGCCCCCGAAACCGGGCTAGCAATCAGCCCCAGCATTTT.

This clone was counted a few times. V is TRBV9 and J is TRBJ2-3; possible D gene TRBD1, 6 bases. V gave up 6 bases and J gave up 4 bases, with 15 bases separating them. This CDR3 contains 14 residues. Germline V gene data show CDR1 as SGDLS and CDR2 as YYNGEE. CDR3 amino acids: CASTTGLGADTQYF. The CDR3 coding sequence is TGTGCCAGCACCACAGGGTTAGGGGCAGATACGCAGTATTTT.

V is TRBV18 and J is TRBJ1-1; D call uncertain. The CDR3 has 12 amino acids. The germline V and J ends were trimmed by 3 bases and 5 bases, with 7 bases remaining between them. Germline V lookup: CDR1 KGHSH, CDR2 LQKENI. DNA for the CDR3: TGTGCCAGCTCACCTTCGGGAACTGAAGCTTTCTTT. This codes for CASSPSGTEAFF. Full variable domain (missing parts from reference TRBV18 and TRBJ1-1): NAGVMQNPRHLVRRRGQEARLRCSPMKGHSHVYWYRQLPEEGLKFMVYLQKENIIDESGMPKERFSAEFPKEGPSILRIQQVVRGDSAAYFCASSPSGTEAFFGQGTRLTVV.

The rearrangement links TRBV30 to TRBJ1-2; D is unresolved. With 5 bases removed from V and 3 bases from J, the gap between germline ends came to 16 bases. The CDR3 length is 14 residues. Germline V lookup: CDR1 GTSNPN, CDR2 SVGIG (reference sequence). For the CDR3, the DNA is TGTGCCTGGGCCCGGTCTAGGTTTCACTATGGCTACACCTTC. Its translation is CAWARSRFHYGYTF.

The rearrangement joins TRBV30 to TRBJ1-4; D is unresolved. The V end lost 4 bases, the J end lost 5 bases, and 23 bases lay between the germline ends. Germline V gene lookup returns CDR1 GTSNPN and CDR2 SVGIG (reference sequence). The CDR3 covers 17 residues. CDR3 region: CAWTRISALPENEKLFF. The CDR3 DNA follows: TGTGCCTGGACTCGGATCTCGGCGTTGCCAGAAAATGAAAAACTGTTTTTT.

Within the sample, this clone is medium-sized. The V gene is TRBV2, the J gene TRBJ2-1; D call uncertain. The CDR3 runs 12 residues. Trimming left V 4 bases short and J 4 bases short, with 5 bases between. Germline CDR1 reads SNHLY; CDR2 reads FYNNEI. The CDR3 reads CASSGGYNEQFF. The DNA for the CDR3 is TGTGCCAGCAGTGGAGGTTACAATGAGCAGTTCTTC. Full variable domain (remainder filled in from reference TRBV2 and TRBJ2-1): EPEVTQTPSHQVTQMGQEVILRCVPISNHLYFYWYRQILGQKVEFLVSFYNNEISEKSEIFDDQFSVERPDGSNFTLKIRSTKLEDSAMYFCASSGGYNEQFFGPGTRLTVL.